The source of this T cell receptor beta chain is a study of T-cell reconstitution after alpha-beta-depleted transplantation in children (dated by TCRdb to about 2016). About the study as a whole: The study quantitatively tracked T-cell immune reconstitution after TCRalphabeta/CD19-depleted allogeneic hematopoietic cell transplantation in children using TCR repertoire profiling.

This clonotype was found once. The antigen it binds to is not known. No quality values exist for individual bases; no much larger clone is one base distant. A single read is weak support. The V end gives up 0 bases and the J end 3 bases, leaving 4 bases in the junction not matched to a gene. The germline V gene specifies SGHVS as CDR1 and FQNEAQ as CDR2. Spanning cysteine to phenylalanine, the CDR3 consists of 16 amino acids. Here the CDR3 DNA is all that survives: 48 bases in frame from base 1. The library came from PCR. The reads were generated on an Illumina HiSeq 2500. TCR library preparation used molecular barcoding, with unique molecular identifiers applied to normalize quantification of the TCRbeta repertoire. Using fastp at Q25 and MiXCR, TCRdb reprocessed the public reads and kept productive beta chains. When rows share a CDR3 protein, they turn into one entry using the most common DNA and genes. The sample profile shows 380,000 or so distinct CDR3 sequences; about an eighth of them were found once. The ten biggest clones cover around 4% of the sample.

Recombination joined TRBV7-8 with TRBJ1-4; 7 bases in the middle match TRBD1. The receptor's source is a human donor who donated a stem cell graft to a child with Fanconi anemia. The specimen was PBMCs, collected from the stem cell graft. The nucleotides are TGTGCCAGCAGCTTAGCAGGGGGCAGATCTAATGAAAAACTGTTTTTT. It specifies CASSLAGGRSNEKLFF.